This record looks at one TCR beta chain sequence and its context. This entry is derived from a study of blood T cell repertoires in COVID-19. Across the whole study: The samples span acute and convalescent COVID-19 from the United States, Italy and Spain.

The CDR3 consists of 13 residues. Trimming shortened V by 0 bases and J by 7 bases, and 11 bases separated the two germline ends. From germline, CDR1 is SGHRS and CDR2 YFSETQ. Some clones are missing from TCRdb's copy, which holds only in-frame ones; the method was immunoSEQ multiplex PCR. The table lists approximately 250,000 clones, approximately 86% of them singletons. Source material: peripheral blood. The sequence came from a middle-aged man with active or convalescent COVID-19. This rearrangement joins TRBV5-1 to TRBJ2-7, with a possible D match to TRBD1 (6 bases). The CDR3 DNA sequence: TGCGCCAGCAGCTTGGACAGGGTAGCTGAGCAGTACTTC. As protein: CASSLDRVAEQYF.